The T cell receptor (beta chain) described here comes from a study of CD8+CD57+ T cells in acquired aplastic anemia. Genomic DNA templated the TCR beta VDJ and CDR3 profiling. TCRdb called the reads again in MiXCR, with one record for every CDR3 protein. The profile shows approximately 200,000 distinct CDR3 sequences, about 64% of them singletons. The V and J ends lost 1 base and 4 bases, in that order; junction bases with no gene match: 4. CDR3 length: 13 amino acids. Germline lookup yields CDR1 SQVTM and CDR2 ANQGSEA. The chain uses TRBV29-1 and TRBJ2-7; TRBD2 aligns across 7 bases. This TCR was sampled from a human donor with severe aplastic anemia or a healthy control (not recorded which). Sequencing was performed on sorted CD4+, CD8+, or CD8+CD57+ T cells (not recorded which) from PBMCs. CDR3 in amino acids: CSVEGGGVYEQYF. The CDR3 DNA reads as TGCAGCGTTGAAGGGGGAGGGGTTTACGAGCAGTACTTC.